This T cell receptor beta chain was captured in a study of blood T cell repertoires in COVID-19. Study background: PBMCs, B-cell-depleted T cells, or T cells provided the cDNA or gDNA that made up the material.

Enrolled during active infection, Seattle patients were then followed longitudinally. The repertoire was sequenced with immunoSEQ multiplex PCR; TCRdb's copy has only in-frame clones and lacks some. The data hold about 130,000 clones, with approximately 90% observed a single time. Germline V gene data show CDR1 as SNHLY and CDR2 as FYNNEI. V shed 1 base, J shed 5 bases, and the junction held 5 bases outside the gene matches. The CDR3 has 16 residues. The gene calls are TRBV2 and TRBJ1-6, with 7 bases that match TRBD1. The sequence derives from a man in his 60s with COVID-19, enrolled during active disease. Sequencing was carried out using peripheral blood. The CDR3 nucleotides read TGTGCCAGCAGTGAAGAAGGAAGGGGGCATAATTCACCCCTCCACTTT. Protein sequence: CASSEEGRGHNSPLHF.